This T cell receptor beta chain was identified in a study of post-analysis software for immune sequencing data. In germline, CDR1 is SGHAT, CDR2 FQNNGV. The CDR3 is 14 residues long. Germline trimming cut 4 bases from V and 3 bases from J; bases unmatched to any gene: 4. This clonotype was counted a few times. Its antigen is not identified. Study-wide results and limits: Included in a set of roughly five TRBV segments more frequent in patients than controls were TRBV5-6, TRBV5-1 and TRBV20-1.

Carried by the TCR beta cDNA libraries were unique molecular identifiers. TCRdb fed the PCR reads into MiXCR, producing one record per CDR3 protein. The data show 160,000 or so distinct CDR3 sequences, 35% to 40% seen once. The genes are TRBV11-2 and TRBJ2-7; 9 nucleotides match TRBD2. The material sequenced was blood, taken after autologous hematopoietic stem cell transplantation. This receptor was taken from a girl between 5 and 17 years old with multiple sclerosis. In DNA, the CDR3 is TGTGCCAGCAGCTGGGCTAGCGGGATCTACGAGCAGTACTTC. This encodes CASSWASGIYEQYF. Full variable domain (rest looked up from reference TRBV11-2 and TRBJ2-7): EAGVAQSPRYKIIEKRQSVAFWCNPISGHATLYWYQQILGQGPKLLIQFQNNGVVDDSQLPKDRFSAERLKGVDSTLKIQPAKLEDSAVYLCASSWASGIYEQYFGPGTRLTVT.